The 15 T cell receptor beta chains listed next were all sequenced from one sample in a study of early stage breast cancer tumors. Repertoires were generated with immunoSEQ multiplex PCR, while TCRdb's copy carries only in-frame clones and drops some. The repertoire holds tens of thousands of clones, with approximately 80% as singletons. What was sequenced was blood. These receptors were obtained from a person younger than 45 with breast cancer.

The gene calls are TRBV7-6 and TRBJ2-1; a weak D match, TRBD2 (5 bases). Trimming removed 1 base at V and 9 bases at J, with 10 bases between. The CDR3 totals 13 residues. From germline, CDR1 is SGHVS and CDR2 FNYEAQ. CDR3 residues: CASSLESRGEQFF. The CDR3 DNA follows: TGTGCCAGCAGCTTAGAGTCTCGGGGTGAGCAGTTCTTC.

The chain joins TRBV4-2 to TRBJ2-7; possible D gene TRBD2, 6 bases. CDR3 length equals 18 residues. V lost 3 bases to trimming and J lost 1 base, with 22 bases between them. Germline-derived CDR1 and CDR2 are LGHNA and YNFKEQ. The CDR3 is CASSHGGSGSRASYEQYF. CDR3 sequence (DNA): TGTGCCAGCAGCCATGGGGGGTCCGGGTCCAGGGCATCCTACGAGCAGTACTTC.

The chain joins TRBV19 to TRBJ1-1; D unresolved. The CDR3 consists of 13 residues. Trimming left V 2 bases short and J 7 bases short, with 11 bases between. Germline CDR1 and CDR2: LNHDA and SQIVND (reference sequence). For the CDR3, the DNA is TGTGCCAGTAGTATACCCGGACGGCGTGAAGCTTTCTTT. Protein: CASSIPGRREAFF.

This clone was seen a handful of times. This chain joins TRBV4-1 and TRBJ2-7, with 9 bases identical to TRBD1. This CDR3 is built from 14 residues. CDR1 is MGHRA, CDR2 YSYEKL, per germline. J lost 5 bases, V lost 4 bases, and 6 bases had no gene match. The CDR3 sequence: CASSLRDRDDEQYF. As DNA, the CDR3 is TGCGCCAGCAGCCTACGGGACAGGGATGACGAGCAGTACTTC.

V and J are TRBV18 and TRBJ2-1; 10 bases map to TRBD2. Per germline, CDR1 KGHSH and CDR2 LQKENI. CDR3 length: 17 amino acids. Germline trimming cut 2 bases from V and 10 bases from J; bases unmatched to any gene: 14. CDR3 sequence: CASSPRLAGVLGVEQFF. The DNA of the CDR3 is TGTGCCAGCTCACCAAGACTAGCGGGTGTTCTAGGGGTAGAGCAGTTCTTC. The variable domain in full, completed from reference TRBV18 and TRBJ2-1, reads NAGVMQNPRHLVRRRGQEARLRCSPMKGHSHVYWYRQLPEEGLKFMVYLQKENIIDESGMPKERFSAEFPKEGPSILRIQQVVRGDSAAYFCASSPRLAGVLGVEQFFGPGTRLTVL.

The chain joins TRBV2 to TRBJ2-2, with D maybe TRBD1 (6 bases). With 6 bases removed from V and 0 bases from J, the gap between germline ends came to 14 bases. This CDR3 is 16 amino acids long. Germline V gives CDR1 SNHLY, CDR2 FYNNEI. The DNA for the CDR3 is TGTGCCAGCAGGGCCGGGGCAGGGGCGAACACCGGGGAGCTGTTTTTT. It yields the protein CASRAGAGANTGELFF.

The chain joins TRBV30 to TRBJ1-1; TRBD1 matches 7 bases. The trim removed 1 base at V and 0 bases at J, leaving 14 bases unmatched. The CDR3 runs 18 residues. Germline V gene data show CDR1 as GTSNPN and CDR2 as SVGIG (reference sequence). CDR3 sequence reads: CAWSALPVTGTVNTEAFF. For the CDR3, the DNA is TGTGCCTGGAGTGCCCTACCTGTCACCGGGACAGTGAACACTGAAGCTTTCTTT.

The chain is built from TRBV25-1 and TRBJ1-1; D is unresolved. The CDR3 has 11 amino acids. Germline assignment: CDR1 MGHDK and CDR2 SYGVNS. Trimming pared 9 bases from V and 0 bases from J, leaving 5 bases between. CDR3 DNA: TGTGCCAGTATCCTGAACACTGAAGCTTTCTTT. It is translated as CASILNTEAFF. The entire variable domain, with the rest obtained from reference TRBV25-1 and TRBJ1-1, is as follows: EADIYQTPRYLVIGTGKKITLECSQTMGHDKMYWYQQDPGMELHLIHYSYGVNSTEKGDLSSESTVSRIRTEHFPLTLESARPSHTSQYLCASILNTEAFFGQGTRLTVV.

This chain joins TRBV9 and TRBJ1-1, with 7 bases matching TRBD1. With V trimmed by 3 bases and J by 4 bases, 15 bases remained unmatched. This CDR3 is 17 amino acids long. Germline CDR1 and CDR2: SGDLS and YYNGEE. For the CDR3, the DNA is TGTGCCAGCAGCGGAGGGGGCGCGGGGATTTTGGTCACTGAAGCTTTCTTT. This sequence encodes CASSGGGAGILVTEAFF.

The chain combines TRBV6-1 with TRBJ1-5, with no clear D. Trimming removed 2 bases at V and 0 bases at J, with 5 bases between. Germline V gene data show CDR1 as MNHNS and CDR2 as SASEGT. The CDR3 contains 14 residues. The DNA of the CDR3 is TGTGCCAGCAGTGAACGCCCTAGCAATCAGCCCCAGCATTTT. Translation: CASSERPSNQPQHF.

The V and J genes are TRBV6-5 and TRBJ2-5; D perhaps matches TRBD2 (7 bases). The CDR3 sequence is 13 residues long. The germline CDR1 and CDR2 sequences are MNHEY and SVGAGI. With 6 bases removed from V and 5 bases from J, the gap between germline ends came to 13 bases. CDR3 amino acids: CASRRGGVETQYF. The DNA for the CDR3 is TGTGCCAGCAGAAGAGGGGGGGTGGAGACCCAGTACTTC.

The table lists this clone with a few counts. This sequence joins TRBV27 and TRBJ2-7; D possibly corresponds to TRBD1 (5 bases). Germline assignment: CDR1 MNHEY and CDR2 SMNVEV (reference sequence). The CDR3 spans 15 residues. Between the trimmed V and J ends, which lost 7 bases and 3 bases, there was a span of 19 bases. The CDR3 sequence is CASTLRGLGDYEQYF. The DNA for the CDR3 is TGTGCCAGCACTCTACGTGGCCTAGGGGACTACGAGCAGTACTTC.

This chain joins TRBV4-1 and TRBJ1-1; TRBD1 might be the D (6 bases). Germline CDR1 and CDR2: MGHRA and YSYEKL. V lost 3 bases to trimming and J lost 6 bases, with 17 bases between them. This CDR3 region has 15 residues. The CDR3 region is CASSQLTPGEPEAFF. DNA for the CDR3: TGCGCCAGCAGCCAGCTAACCCCAGGGGAACCTGAAGCTTTCTTT.

The chain recombines TRBV5-1 with TRBJ1-3, with D possibly TRBD1 on 5 matching bases. Trimming pared 4 bases from V and 2 bases from J, leaving 25 bases between. The germline CDR1 and CDR2 sequences are SGHRS and YFSETQ. The CDR3 has 19 amino acids. The CDR3 nucleotides read TGCGCCAGCAGCCCCAAGGGACCCGGTGGGGCCGGAGCTGGAAACACCATATATTTT. It is translated as CASSPKGPGGAGAGNTIYF.

This clone was detected once. The rearrangement uses TRBV7-8 and TRBJ1-1, with D unclear. This CDR3 has 13 amino acids. Germline CDR1 SGHVS, CDR2 FQNEAQ. Deletions cut 2 bases from V and 1 base from J, with 5 bases between. The CDR3: CASSLSKNTEAFF. CDR3 coding DNA: TGTGCCAGCAGCTTATCGAAGAACACTGAAGCTTTCTTT.